Listed below are T cell receptor beta chains from one sample, sequenced in a study of Graves' ophthalmopathy and Graves' hyperthyroidism. One entry per CDR3 protein results from TCRdb running MiXCR on the multiplex PCR reads. Altogether some 1.1 million distinct CDR3 sequences are present, about 35% being singletons, with the ten largest covering 11%. Sequencing was carried out using peripheral blood or thyroid tissue (not recorded which). The receptors here all came from an adult man with Graves' hyperthyroidism. The CDR3 runs from the conserved cysteine through the conserved F or W. D genes are given only for firm matches. The listing skips clone size in some rows; elsewhere it reads once, few, many or a size class.

>NA|TRBV7-4|TRBJ2-2|NA
CASSHAGALFF
TGTGCCAGCAGCCACGCCGGGGCCCTGTTTTTT
>NA|TRBV12-3/TRBV12-4|TRBJ1-5|NA
CASSSSTALVSAQHF
TGTGCCAGCAGTTCCTCGACAGCGCTTGTTTCAGCCCAGCATTTT
>NA|TRBV19|TRBJ1-1|many
CASSTDGAGTEAFF
TGTGCCAGTAGTACGGACGGGGCTGGCACTGAAGCTTTCTTT
>NA|TRBV19|TRBJ2-5|few
CASSTLGLFQETQYF
TGTGCCAGTAGTACCCTGGGACTGTTCCAAGAGACCCAGTACTTC
>TRBD2|TRBV11-3|TRBJ2-2|NA
CASSLVGGGPGELFF
TGTGCCAGCAGCTTAGTCGGGGGAGGGCCCGGGGAGCTGTTTTTT
>NA|TRBV30|TRBJ1-3|NA
CAWSVEIPNGNTIYF
TGTGCCTGGAGTGTTGAGATCCCCAATGGAAACACCATATATTTT
>NA|TRBV29-1|TRBJ2-7|NA
CSLGRGYEQYF
TGCAGCTTGGGTCGTGGTTACGAGCAGTACTTC
>NA|TRBV10-3|TRBJ2-5|many
CATQGGGVGLQETQYF
TGTGCCACCCAAGGGGGGGGCGTCGGACTACAAGAGACCCAGTACTTC
>NA|TRBV2|TRBJ1-6|NA
CASTRTDSSYNSPLHF
TGTGCCAGCACCAGGACGGACAGCTCCTATAATTCACCCCTCCACTTT
>TRBD2|TRBV10-3|TRBJ2-5|many
CAISVVRGRQAGETQYF
TGTGCCATCAGTGTCGTTCGCGGGAGGCAGGCGGGGGAGACCCAGTACTTC
>TRBD1|TRBV2|TRBJ1-6|many
CASSENPRTGDHSPLHF
TGTGCCAGCAGTGAAAACCCCCGGACAGGGGACCATTCACCCCTCCACTTT
>TRBD1|TRBV20-1|TRBJ2-2|NA
CSARDWTGNPTGELFF
TGCAGTGCTAGAGATTGGACAGGAAACCCCACCGGGGAGCTGTTTTTT
>TRBD1|TRBV19|TRBJ1-1|many
CASGRQGGTEAFF
TGTGCCAGTGGGCGACAGGGAGGTACTGAAGCTTTCTTT
>TRBD1|TRBV25-1|TRBJ2-7|NA
CASSEWGFGTGTYEQYF
TGTGCCAGCAGTGAATGGGGATTCGGGACAGGCACCTACGAGCAGTACTTC
>TRBD1|TRBV2|TRBJ1-4|NA
CASSPYGQVEKLFF
TGTGCCAGCAGCCCCTATGGACAGGTTGAAAAACTGTTTTTT
>TRBD2|TRBV7-2|TRBJ2-2|few
CASSLVASGGVNGVGELFF
TGTGCCAGCAGCTTAGTCGCTAGCGGGGGAGTAAATGGGGTCGGGGAGCTGTTTTTT
>NA|TRBV7-9|TRBJ2-1|NA
CASSLPGNYNEQFF
TGTGCCAGCAGCTTGCCGGGAAACTACAATGAGCAGTTCTTC
>NA|TRBV7-8|TRBJ2-5|many
CASSSRRLEETQYF
TGTGCCAGCAGCTCCCGGAGGTTAGAAGAGACCCAGTACTTC
>TRBD2|TRBV20-1|TRBJ2-5|NA
CSARDQRDHQETQYF
TGCAGTGCTAGAGATCAGCGGGACCACCAAGAGACCCAGTACTTC
>TRBD1|TRBV29-1|TRBJ1-2|NA
CSALDRGLYGYTF
TGCAGCGCTCTGGACAGGGGGCTCTATGGCTACACCTTC
>NA|TRBV2|TRBJ1-3|few
CASSASGASGNTIYF
TGTGCCAGCAGTGCCTCAGGGGCCTCTGGAAACACCATATATTTT
>NA|TRBV5-1|TRBJ2-6|many
CASSLESSGANVLTF
TGCGCCAGCAGCTTGGAATCTTCTGGGGCCAACGTCCTGACTTTC
>TRBD1|TRBV2|TRBJ2-7|few
CASSSPGQGVAYEQYF
TGTGCCAGCAGTTCACCGGGACAGGGGGTCGCCTACGAGCAGTACTTC
>NA|TRBV6-5|TRBJ2-5|once
CASSDDSWGFKETQYF
TGTGCCAGCAGTGACGACAGTTGGGGCTTCAAAGAGACCCAGTACTTC
>TRBD1|TRBV20-1|TRBJ1-2|NA
CSARARDRDFYGYTF
TGCAGTGCTAGAGCCCGGGACAGGGACTTCTATGGCTACACCTTC
>TRBD1|TRBV12-3/TRBV12-4|TRBJ1-1|many
CASSSGGTEAFF
TGTGCCAGCAGTTCAGGGGGCACTGAAGCTTTCTTT
>TRBD2|TRBV24-1|TRBJ2-3|NA
CATSDPSSGGVTDTQYF
TGTGCCACCAGTGATCCGTCTAGCGGGGGAGTCACAGATACGCAGTATTTT
>NA|TRBV10-3|TRBJ1-2|few
CAISVGGGRTSYGYTF
TGTGCCATCAGTGTGGGAGGTGGCAGAACTAGCTATGGCTACACCTTC
>TRBD2|TRBV7-9|TRBJ2-5|NA
CASSLASGGPLQETQYF
TGTGCCAGCAGCTTGGCTAGCGGGGGACCACTCCAAGAGACCCAGTACTTC
>NA|TRBV7-8|TRBJ2-3|NA
CASSLTPVRTQYF
TGTGCCAGCAGCCTAACACCAGTCCGCACGCAGTATTTT
>NA|TRBV29-1|TRBJ2-7|NA
CSVVRVSHSYEQYF
TGCAGCGTTGTGCGTGTTTCCCACTCCTACGAGCAGTACTTC
>NA|TRBV5-6|TRBJ2-5|many
CASSLRRQETQYF
TGTGCCAGCAGCTTACGCCGCCAAGAGACCCAGTACTTC
>TRBD1|TRBV2|TRBJ1-1|NA
CASSYRRGHTEAFF
TGTGCCAGCAGTTACCGCAGGGGGCACACTGAAGCTTTCTTT
>TRBD1|TRBV5-6|TRBJ1-6|NA
CASSLWGTGSPLHF
TGTGCCAGCAGCTTGTGGGGGACAGGATCACCCCTCCACTTT
>TRBD2|TRBV24-1|TRBJ2-7|many
CATSEERGAGYEQYF
TGTGCCACCAGTGAGGAGCGGGGGGCCGGCTACGAGCAGTACTTC
>NA|TRBV30|TRBJ2-5|few
CAWSRSVRGRETQYF
TGTGCCTGGAGTCGCTCCGTGCGGGGGCGAGAGACCCAGTACTTC
>TRBD2|TRBV12-3/TRBV12-4|TRBJ2-5|once
CASSFWTSGETQYF
TGTGCCAGCAGTTTTTGGACTAGCGGCGAGACCCAGTACTTC
>TRBD1|TRBV15|TRBJ1-6|NA
CATSSVGTGGASPLHF
TGTGCCACCAGCAGCGTGGGGACAGGGGGCGCTTCACCCCTCCACTTT
>NA|TRBV27|TRBJ1-2|once
CASSLSGGTYGYTF
TGTGCCAGCAGTTTATCAGGGGGGACTTATGGCTACACCTTC
>NA|TRBV6-2/TRBV6-3|TRBJ1-2|few
CASSRQNNYGYTF
TGTGCCAGCAGTCGACAGAATAACTATGGCTACACCTTC
>NA|TRBV4-1|TRBJ1-5|few
CASSQANRGNQPQHF
TGCGCCAGCAGCCAAGCTAATCGGGGCAATCAGCCCCAGCATTTT
>NA|TRBV20-1|TRBJ1-2|once
CSARDPASHGYTF
TGCAGTGCTAGAGACCCCGCCAGCCATGGCTACACCTTC
>NA|TRBV2|TRBJ1-2|NA
CASSYRDVGNGYTF
TGTGCCAGCAGTTACAGGGACGTGGGGAATGGCTACACCTTC
>NA|TRBV20-1|TRBJ2-5|NA
CSAIDVGVGETQYF
TGCAGTGCCATAGACGTGGGGGTCGGGGAGACCCAGTACTTC
>TRBD1|TRBV6-5|TRBJ1-4|NA
CASSKKPGGTYEKLFF
TGTGCCAGCAGCAAAAAACCAGGGGGGACTTATGAAAAACTGTTTTTT
>TRBD2|TRBV7-7|TRBJ2-5|many
CASSLGAGGNPQETQYF
TGTGCCAGCAGCTTAGGGGCGGGGGGGAACCCCCAAGAGACCCAGTACTTC
>NA|TRBV10-3|TRBJ1-6|many
CAISESQVTPLHF
TGTGCCATCAGTGAGTCGCAGGTTACACCCCTCCACTTT
>NA|TRBV11-1|TRBJ2-2|few
CASSPEGGKRAGELFF
TGTGCCAGCAGCCCGGAAGGAGGGAAGCGGGCCGGGGAGCTGTTTTTT
>TRBD2|TRBV12-3/TRBV12-4|TRBJ2-5|many
CASSPGRGFETQYF
TGTGCCAGCAGCCCTGGGAGGGGATTTGAGACCCAGTACTTC
>NA|TRBV7-2|TRBJ1-3|many
CASSFQGSGNTIYF
TGCGCCAGCAGCTTCCAGGGCTCTGGAAACACCATATATTTT